These 5 T cell receptor beta chains were sequenced from one sample in a study of shared clonotypes between healthy human individuals. CD45RO-negative, CCR7-selected cells formed the naive CD8 fraction, which excluded terminally differentiated effector memory CD45RA+ cells. The method was immunoSEQ multiplex PCR; TCRdb's version includes in-frame clones alone and lacks a portion of them. The data show millions of clones, with about 95% seen just once and roughly 1.1% held by the top ten. Sequenced input: naive CD8+ T cells sorted from blood. These receptors were collected from a man between 18 and 35 years old in good health.

The rearrangement uses TRBV5-1 and TRBJ1-5; D is undetermined. The germline CDR1 and CDR2 sequences are SGHRS and YFSETQ. This CDR3 has 13 residues. The germline V and J ends were trimmed by 3 bases and 3 bases, with 7 bases remaining between them. The CDR3 reads CASSSLPNQPQHF. CDR3 nucleotide sequence: TGCGCCAGCAGCTCACTTCCCAATCAGCCCCAGCATTTT.

The sample holds a few counts of this clone. Distinct nucleotide sequences in the sample also encode this CDR3. The rearrangement uses TRBV27 and TRBJ1-5; D uncertain. Trimming shortened V by 2 bases and J by 0 bases, and 8 bases separated the two germline ends. In germline, CDR1 is MNHEY, CDR2 SMNVEV (reference sequence). This CDR3 spans 15 amino acids. The CDR3 nucleotides read TGTGCCAGCAGTTTAGCGGGTTATAGCAATCAGCCCCAGCATTTT. It translates to CASSLAGYSNQPQHF.

The chain has TRBV7-8 and TRBJ2-7, with 8 positions matching TRBD1. Germline V gene sequence: CDR1 SGHVS, CDR2 FQNEAQ. V was clipped by 4 bases and J by 2 bases; unmatched bases: 4. This CDR3 has 14 amino acids. CDR3 region: CASSSRTGPYEQYF. CDR3 bases: TGTGCCAGCAGCTCAAGGACAGGGCCCTACGAGCAGTACTTC.

The rearrangement uses TRBV29-1 and TRBJ1-2; D unresolved. Germline V gene lookup returns CDR1 SQVTM and CDR2 ANQGSEA. This CDR3 spans 12 amino acids. V was shortened by 7 bases and J by 4 bases, with 13 bases between the two germline ends. The CDR3: CSADGTRYGYTF. CDR3 DNA sequence: TGCAGCGCGGACGGTACCCGCTATGGCTACACCTTC.

The chain has TRBV28 and TRBJ1-6; D is possibly TRBD1 (5 bases). Trimming shortened V by 5 bases and J by 8 bases, and 10 bases separated the two germline ends. There are 13 residues in the CDR3. CDR1 is MDHEN, CDR2 SYDVKM, per germline. The CDR3 region is CASSILTDSPLHF. The DNA of the CDR3 is TGTGCCAGCAGTATCTTGACAGATTCACCCCTCCACTTT.